The 9 T cell receptor beta chains below come from one sample, sequenced in a study of blood T cells in healthy people across ages. A second about 6 to 12 cycle PCR used barcoded and J-beta primers. MiXCR, run by TCRdb on the 5' RACE reads, gives a single entry per CDR3 protein. The sample holds hundreds of thousands of distinct CDR3 sequences, about 42% seen once. The sample comprised blood. These receptors originate from a man in his 60s in good health.

The rearrangement links TRBV4-3 to TRBJ2-1; 11 positions match TRBD2. V shed 8 bases, J shed 5 bases, and the junction held 8 bases outside the gene matches. CDR1 LGHNA and CDR2 YSLEER come from the germline V gene. The length of the CDR3 is 15 residues. CDR3 amino acids: CASAAVLAGDNEQFF. The CDR3 DNA reads TGCGCCAGCGCAGCGGTACTAGCGGGGGACAATGAGCAGTTCTTC.

Of note for this clonotype: A much larger clone differs by one base, so this may be a read error. The chain links TRBV12-3 or TRBV12-4 to TRBJ2-4, with D perhaps TRBD1 (6 bases). CDR3 length equals 15 residues. CDR3 nucleotides: TGTGCCAGCACCCCGTCACAGGGAGCCAAAACCATTCAGTACTTC. Protein sequence: CASTPSQGAKTIQYF.

The V call is TRBV6-1, the J call TRBJ1-1; no clear D. The CDR3 loop spans 13 amino acids. Per the germline V gene, CDR1 is MNHNS and CDR2 is SASEGT. The ends were cut back, 8 bases at V and 11 bases at J, with 21 bases in the middle. In nucleotides, the CDR3 is TGTGCCAGCGTGATAGGGTACCAAACCAGGGCTTTCTTT. Protein sequence: CASVIGYQTRAFF.

This clonotype was seen only a few times. The chain carries TRBV2 and TRBJ2-1; maybe TRBD1 (6 bases). This CDR3 spans 13 amino acids. Trimming removed 6 bases from V and 4 bases from J, with 10 bases in between. Germline CDR1 and CDR2: SNHLY and FYNNEI. This chain's CDR3 is CASRGDNYNEQFF. The CDR3 nucleotides are TGTGCCAGCAGAGGGGACAATTACAATGAGCAGTTCTTC.

The chain joins TRBV6-1 to TRBJ1-6, with a possible D match to TRBD1 (6 bases). V was pared by 7 bases and J by 0 bases, with 16 bases between. There are 17 residues in the CDR3. Germline CDR1 reads MNHNS; CDR2 reads SASEGT. The CDR3 region has the DNA TGTGCCAGCAAGATACAGGGTCCGAGCTCCTATAATTCACCCCTCCACTTT. This codes for CASKIQGPSSYNSPLHF.

The V and J genes are TRBV6-6 and TRBJ2-1, with 11 nucleotides matching TRBD1. Germline loops: CDR1 MNHNY, CDR2 SVGAGI (reference sequence). The CDR3 has 15 amino acids. V was clipped by 4 bases and J by 6 bases; unmatched bases: 5. DNA for the CDR3: TGTGCCAGCAGTTCGCCCGGGACAGGGGGCAATGAGCAGTTCTTC. It yields the protein CASSSPGTGGNEQFF.

This clonotype has only a few counts. The J gene is TRBJ1-2, the V gene TRBV7-2; the match to TRBD1 covers 7 bases. Unmatched junction bases numbered 6, after V lost 0 bases and J lost 5 bases. The CDR3 is 15 residues long. Germline CDR1 is SGHTA and CDR2 is FQGNSA. The CDR3 loop reads CASSLAQGIAYGYTF. DNA of the CDR3: TGTGCCAGCAGCTTAGCACAGGGGATAGCATATGGCTACACCTTC.

This chain joins TRBV7-2 and TRBJ2-5; TRBD1 is a possible D gene (6 bases). The ends were cut back, 4 bases at V and 5 bases at J, with 14 bases in the middle. The germline gives CDR1 SGHTA, CDR2 FQGNSA. This CDR3 comprises 14 residues. In DNA form, the CDR3 reads TGTGCCAGCAGCTACCAGGGGTGGGAGGAGACCCAGTACTTC. This gives the protein CASSYQGWEETQYF.

This clonotype has just a few counts. V is TRBV29-1 and J is TRBJ1-2, with 9 positions matching TRBD1. V lost 6 bases to trimming and J lost 5 bases; unmatched junction nucleotides: 10. CDR1 and CDR2 (germline): SQVTM, ANQGSEA. This CDR3 is built from 14 residues. This CDR3 reads CSVGDRDEKYGYTF. CDR3 nucleotides: TGCAGCGTGGGGGACAGGGATGAAAAGTATGGCTACACCTTC.